Presented here are 2 T cell receptor beta chains from one specimen sequenced in a study of T cells in Graves' hyperthyroidism and ophthalmopathy. Amplification of TCR beta CDR3 regions was performed using RNA transcripts as template. First-round RT-PCR of the TCR CDR3 relied on the HTBI primer set. TCRdb redid the calling of the multiplex PCR reads with MiXCR, one entry per CDR3 protein. The sample carries around 480,000 distinct CDR3 sequences, around 15% recorded once. The sequenced sample consisted of blood. The receptors derive from a woman under 30 with Graves' hyperthyroidism.

This clonotype is a singleton in its sample. This sequence may be a read error, since a much larger clone differs from it by one base. The chain employs TRBV6-5 and TRBJ2-5, with D perhaps TRBD1 (5 bases). This CDR3 spans 12 amino acids. Germline-derived CDR1 and CDR2 are MNHEY and SVGAGI. The CDR3 loop is CANSYSQGTQYF. CDR3 DNA sequence: TGTGCCAACAGTTACTCCCAGGGGACCCAGTACTTC.

This clonotype has at least ten counts. The chain joins TRBV12-3 or TRBV12-4 to TRBJ1-4, with TRBD1 identical over 10 bases. The length of the CDR3 is 15 residues. After removal of 6 bases from V and 6 bases from J, the junction contained 7 bases not matched to a gene. This CDR3 reads CASSLGTGAYEKLFF. CDR3 coding DNA: TGTGCCAGCAGCCTCGGGACAGGGGCTTATGAAAAACTGTTTTTT.